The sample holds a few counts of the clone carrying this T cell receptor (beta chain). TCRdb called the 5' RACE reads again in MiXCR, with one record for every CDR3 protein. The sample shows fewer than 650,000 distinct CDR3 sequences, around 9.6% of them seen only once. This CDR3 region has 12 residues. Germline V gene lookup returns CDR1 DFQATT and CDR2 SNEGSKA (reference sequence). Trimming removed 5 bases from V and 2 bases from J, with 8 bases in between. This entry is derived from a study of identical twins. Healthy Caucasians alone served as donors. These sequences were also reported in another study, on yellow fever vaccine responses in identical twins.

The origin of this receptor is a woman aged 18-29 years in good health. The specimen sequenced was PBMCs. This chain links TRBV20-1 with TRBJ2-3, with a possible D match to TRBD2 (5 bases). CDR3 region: CSAPGNTDTQYF. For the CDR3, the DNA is TGCAGTGCTCCCGGGAACACAGATACGCAGTATTTT.